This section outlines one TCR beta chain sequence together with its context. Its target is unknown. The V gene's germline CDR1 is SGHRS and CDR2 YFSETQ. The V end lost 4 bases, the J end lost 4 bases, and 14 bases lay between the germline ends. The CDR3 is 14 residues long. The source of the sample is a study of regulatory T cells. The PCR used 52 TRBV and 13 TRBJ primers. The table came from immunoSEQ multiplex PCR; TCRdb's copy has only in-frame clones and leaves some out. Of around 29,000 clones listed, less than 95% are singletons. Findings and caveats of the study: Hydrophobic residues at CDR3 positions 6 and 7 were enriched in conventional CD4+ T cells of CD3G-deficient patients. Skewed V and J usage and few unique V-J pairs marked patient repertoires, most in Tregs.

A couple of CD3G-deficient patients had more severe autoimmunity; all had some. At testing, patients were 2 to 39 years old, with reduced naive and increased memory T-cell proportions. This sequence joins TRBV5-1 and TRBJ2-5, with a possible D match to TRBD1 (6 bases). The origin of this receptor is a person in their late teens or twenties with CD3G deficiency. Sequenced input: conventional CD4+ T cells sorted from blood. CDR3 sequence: CASSPGLGAETQYF. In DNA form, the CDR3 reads TGCGCCAGCAGCCCTGGACTGGGGGCAGAGACCCAGTACTTC.